This T cell receptor beta chain was observed in a study of CD8 T cells in ankylosing spondylitis. There are many counts of this clonotype. Its antigen remains unknown. Per the germline V gene, CDR1 is SGHVS and CDR2 is FNYEAQ. This CDR3 spans 16 amino acids. Losses at the gene ends were 2 bases for V and 0 bases for J; bases not matched to a gene: 2. Quantitative 5'-RACE with molecular barcodes was used to make the TCR beta libraries. One entry per CDR3 protein, called by TCRdb with MiXCR from the 5' RACE reads. Of more than 400,000 distinct CDR3 sequences listed, less than 6% are singletons. Study outcomes and limitations: There was a TCR beta motif, made of several highly homologous variants, that appeared characteristic of ankylosing spondylitis blood. The study looked at matched synovial fluid samples from ankylosing spondylitis patients. Disease-linked clones were reported to be significantly enriched there.

The sequenced sample consisted of blood, either unsorted or a sorted T cell fraction (not recorded which). This sequence originates from a male donor with ankylosing spondylitis. V is TRBV7-6 and J is TRBJ2-2; TRBD1 aligns across 8 bases. The CDR3 loop reads CASSLRQGPNTGELFF. CDR3 bases: TGTGCCAGCAGCTTACGACAGGGGCCGAACACCGGGGAGCTGTTTTTT.